Given below is one TCR beta chain in context. Authors' processing steps: Scientists estimated how many nucleated cells there were by amplifying reference gene primers. Clones were read by immunoSEQ multiplex PCR, and TCRdb kept only the in-frame ones, dropping some. From that table come the V and J calls and clone size; the DNA was used to work out D and trimming. The repertoire holds around 87,000 clones, with about 80% as singletons. This CDR3 contains 15 residues. The ends were cut back, 0 bases at V and 5 bases at J, with 14 bases in the middle. Germline V gives CDR1 SGDLS, CDR2 YYNGEE. These data are taken from a study of blood T cell repertoires in COVID-19.

The source material was peripheral blood. The TCR was taken from a human donor in a cohort sampled during active COVID-19. V usage is TRBV9 and J usage is TRBJ2-5, with a tentative D call TRBD2 (5 bases). The CDR3 DNA reads TGTGCCAGCAGCGTAGGAGCGGTAAATGGGGAGACCCAGTACTTC. Protein: CASSVGAVNGETQYF.